This TCR beta chain was observed in a study of CD8 T cells in ankylosing spondylitis. General observations from the study: Several highly homologous variants made up a TCR beta motif that seemed to typify ankylosing spondylitis blood. Reportedly, significant enrichment of disease-linked clones occurred in matched ankylosing spondylitis synovial fluid.

This clonotype was seen many times. As yet, its antigen is unknown. TCRdb independently ran MiXCR on the 5' RACE reads; one entry per CDR3 protein. The data contain 200,000 to 250,000 distinct CDR3 sequences, 8% to 11% of them singletons. Germline-derived CDR1 and CDR2 are SGDLS and YYNGEE. Trimming at V came to 1 base and at J to 8 bases, leaving 10 bases not matched to a gene. This CDR3 is built from 16 residues. Sample: blood, either unsorted or a sorted T cell fraction (not recorded which). The TCR originated in a male donor with ankylosing spondylitis or in good health (not recorded which). The rearrangement joins TRBV9 to TRBJ2-1; 9 bases map to TRBD2. CDR3 nucleotide sequence: TGTGCCAGCAGCGTACCCCTAGCGGGGCTGGCTGATGAGCAGTTCTTC. Protein product: CASSVPLAGLADEQFF.